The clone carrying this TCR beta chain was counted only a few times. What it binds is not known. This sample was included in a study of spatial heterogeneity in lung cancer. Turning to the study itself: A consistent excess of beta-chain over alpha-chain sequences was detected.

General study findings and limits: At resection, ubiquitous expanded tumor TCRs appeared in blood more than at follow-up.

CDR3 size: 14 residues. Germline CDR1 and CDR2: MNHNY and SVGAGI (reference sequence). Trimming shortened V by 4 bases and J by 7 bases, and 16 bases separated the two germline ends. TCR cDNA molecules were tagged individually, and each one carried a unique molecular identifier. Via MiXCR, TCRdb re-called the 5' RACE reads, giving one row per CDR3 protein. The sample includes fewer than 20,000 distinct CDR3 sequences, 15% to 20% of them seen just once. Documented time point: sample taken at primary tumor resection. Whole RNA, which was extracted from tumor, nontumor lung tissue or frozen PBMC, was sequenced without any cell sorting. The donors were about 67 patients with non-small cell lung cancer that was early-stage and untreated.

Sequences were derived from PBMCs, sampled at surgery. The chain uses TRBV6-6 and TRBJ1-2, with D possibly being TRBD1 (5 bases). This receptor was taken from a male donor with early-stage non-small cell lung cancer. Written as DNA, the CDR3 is TGTGCCAGCAGTTCCCGAGGGACCGGCGGTGGCTACACCTTC. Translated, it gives CASSSRGTGGGYTF.